This record concerns one T cell receptor (beta chain) sequence. Its antigen is undetermined. TCRbeta library construction was performed incorporating unique molecular identifiers. In TCRdb, the PCR reads were re-called with MiXCR into one record per CDR3 protein. The table lists fewer than 150,000 distinct CDR3 sequences, about a tenth of them singletons. These data are taken from a study of T-cell reconstitution after alpha-beta-depleted transplantation in children. Study-level findings and limits: T-cell counts and diversity were attributed mostly to newly produced T cells one year after transplant.

V lost 1 base, J lost 6 bases, and 11 bases lay in between. Germline V gene sequence: CDR1 SGHTA, CDR2 FQGNSA. The length of the CDR3 is 14 residues. The chain joins TRBV7-2 to TRBJ2-3; D ambiguous. The specimen comprised PBMCs, mostly from graft donor cells, sampled 180 days after TCRalphabeta/CD19-depleted stem cell transplant. The receptor's source is a girl under three years old who had a stem cell transplant for combined immunodeficiency, so the T cells may come from the graft donor. The CDR3 loop reads CASSLDLRSDTQYF. The CDR3 DNA reads TGTGCCAGCAGCTTAGACCTTAGGAGCGATACGCAGTATTTT.